This T cell receptor (beta chain) is drawn from a study of blood T cell repertoires in COVID-19. Overall study context: Whether acute or convalescent, the COVID-19 samples came from the United States, Italy and Spain. PBMCs, B-cell-depleted T cells, or T cells were the source of the cDNA or gDNA that made up the material.

As processed by the authors: Amplification of reference gene primers provided the estimated nucleated cell counts. Produced via immunoSEQ multiplex PCR; TCRdb's table is partial and in-frame only. V, J and clone size are taken as reported in that table, and D and trimming were inferred from the DNA itself. The sample records some 77,000 clones, 70% to 85% being singletons. The CDR3 extends over 17 amino acids. Looked up from germline, CDR1 is LNHDA and CDR2 is SQIVND (reference sequence). J lost 6 bases, V lost 3 bases, and 11 bases had no gene match. The sequencing input was peripheral blood. This sequence originates from a man in his 70s with acute or convalescent COVID-19. The chain recombines TRBV19 with TRBJ2-3, with 11 bases identical to TRBD2. The CDR3 DNA reads TGTGCCAGTAGTATCCTAGCGGGAGGCTTATCCGCTGATACGCAGTATTTT. Amino acids: CASSILAGGLSADTQYF.